The 5 T cell receptor beta chains below come from one sample, sequenced in a study of cytomegalovirus exposure and HLA in healthy donors. The primer mix had 60 Vbeta and 13 Jbeta primers. The assay was immunoSEQ multiplex PCR, and TCRdb's table has in-frame clones only and misses some. This sample has roughly 56,000 clones; approximately 72% occur once, and the top ten carry just over 50%. Material for sequencing was PBMCs. Every receptor here comes from a man aged 50 or older in good health and CMV-seropositive.

This chain uses TRBV11-2 with TRBJ2-5; 8 nucleotides agree with TRBD1. With 1 base clipped from V and 5 bases from J, the junction kept 3 bases outside the gene matches. CDR3 length: 14 amino acids. Germline-derived CDR1 and CDR2 are SGHAT and FQNNGV. DNA of the CDR3: TGTGCCAGCAGCTTAGCCAGGGGGCGGGAGACCCAGTACTTC. This translates into CASSLARGRETQYF.

This clone was detected once. The chain carries TRBV5-4 and TRBJ1-1, with unresolved D. The CDR3 is made up of 13 amino acids. The V end lost 0 bases, the J end lost 3 bases, and 6 bases lay between the germline ends. CDR1 is SGHNT, CDR2 YYREEE, per germline (reference sequence). The CDR3 region has the DNA TGTGCCAGCAGCTTGGCGGGGTACACTGAAGCTTTCTTT. Its protein product is CASSLAGYTEAFF.

Of note for this clone: The CDR3 end shows no conserved phenylalanine or tryptophan, and so a read error is likely. This sequence joins TRBV30 and TRBJ2-2; no clear D. The CDR3 covers 14 residues. The V gene's germline CDR1 is GTSNPN and CDR2 SVGIG (reference sequence). Here the CDR3 reads CAWSVGLNNGELFL. The CDR3 coding sequence is TGTGCCTGGAGTGTGGGTTTAAACAACGGGGAGCTGTTTTTG.

The chain uses TRBV7-9 and TRBJ1-1; 8 positions match TRBD1. Germline values: CDR1 SEHNR, CDR2 FQNEAQ (reference sequence). V was clipped by 4 bases and J by 6 bases; unmatched bases: 13. The CDR3 is 16 residues long. The CDR3 DNA sequence: TGTGCCAGCAGCTCCCCGGTCAGGGGGCCGGTACCTGAAGCTTTCTTT. Translated: CASSSPVRGPVPEAFF. Using reference TRBV7-9 and TRBJ1-1 for the parts outside the CDR3, the full variable domain is DTGVSQNPRHKITKRGQNVTFRCDPISEHNRLYWYRQTLGQGPEFLTYFQNEAQLEKSRLLSDRFSAERPKGSFSTLEIQRTEQGDSAMYLCASSSPVRGPVPEAFFGQGTRLTVV.

In this sample, this clone turned up a few times. V is TRBV4-1 and J is TRBJ1-6; D is undetermined. This CDR3 has 15 residues. Trimming shortened V by 4 bases and J by 6 bases, and 13 bases separated the two germline ends. Germline V gene data show CDR1 as MGHRA and CDR2 as YSYEKL. The CDR3 reads CASSPLPGGNSPLHF. CDR3 coding DNA: TGCGCCAGCAGCCCCTTACCCGGTGGTAATTCACCCCTCCACTTT.